The source of this T cell receptor (beta chain) is a study of post-analysis software for immune sequencing data (dated by TCRdb to between 2015 and 2016). Notes on the research overall: Disease courses on record covered relapsing-remitting, secondary progressive and progressive-relapsing multiple sclerosis, though some patients had no subtype annotation. Patient repertoires were compared against 11 to 12 previously published healthy control repertoires from donors aged roughly 6 to 28 years. A subset of samples was prepared in parallel using single-end sample barcoding, then pooled and co-amplified after Illumina adapter ligation.

General study outcomes and caveats: Direct clustering with F measure revealed strong co-clustering of samples prepared in the same batch, which led to a batch-effect correction. Normalized Chao1 diversity was significantly lower in multiple sclerosis patients than controls, suggesting substantial peripheral T-cell clonal expansion. The control group was slightly older than the multiple sclerosis patient group. Significantly higher frequencies in patients than in controls were found for about five TRBV segments, including TRBV5-6, TRBV5-1 and TRBV20-1.

Library creation used PCR. Sequenced using an Illumina HiSeq 2500. Unique molecular identifiers were incorporated into TCR beta cDNA libraries to reduce PCR and sequencing biases. Roughly 0.5 million cDNA molecules were obtained per 1 to 10 million input T cells, so each molecule approximated one T cell. The same protocol used for the earlier healthy control dataset was applied to prepare and sequence the patient libraries. Within a given batch, samples were prepared together, multiplexed and sequenced on the same HiSeq lane. On the authors' methods: MIGEC handled the raw barcoded reads, throwing out single-read molecular identifier groups before consensus assembly and CDR3 extraction. VDJtools was used for post-analysis of the clonotype tables, with diversity normalized by down-sampling every dataset to the smallest sample size. In repertoire overlap clustering, CDR3 amino acid sequences, but not nucleotide sequences, were matched to correct batch-related cross-sample contamination. TCRdb reanalyzed the raw reads on its own, using fastp at Q25 for trimming and MiXCR for clone calling, and kept in-frame beta chains. CDR3 protein duplicates are merged, each entry listing the most common genes and DNA. Clone size and V and J calls follow TCRdb, not the original study. The sample yields 430,000 or so distinct CDR3 sequences; less than 40% were counted once. About 8% of the sample comes from the top ten.

With regard to this clonotype: Its antigen is still unknown. No base qualities exist here, and no much larger clone lies one base off it.

The germline V gene (reference sequence) sets CDR1 to DFQATT and CDR2 to SNEGSKA. V is shortened by 7 bases, J by 5 bases, and the region joining them spans 21 bases. The CDR3 goes from the cysteine to the phenylalanine over 15 residues. The only DNA kept is the CDR3, 45 bases in frame from the first base. To demonstrate the VDJtools post-analysis software, the study profiled TCR beta repertoires from the peripheral blood of 13 young patients with multiple sclerosis. The patients with multiple sclerosis were children and adolescents between roughly 6 and 17 years of age. The V gene is TRBV20-1 and the J gene is TRBJ2-1, with no reliable assignment of the D segment. Sequenced: blood. The sequence derives from a girl aged 2 to 9 with multiple sclerosis. The CDR3 corresponds to CSVLLVWSVDNEQFF. The sequence in DNA is TGCAGTGTCCTCCTTGTGTGGTCCGTGGACAATGAGCAGTTCTTC.